These T cell receptor beta chains were read from a single sample in a study of response to subunit inactivated influenza vaccine. TCRdb reprocessed the RT-PCR reads via MiXCR and lists one record per CDR3 protein. This table has hundreds of thousands of distinct CDR3 sequences, roughly 11% appearing once. Specimen: PBMCs from blood, collected roughly 6 weeks after vaccination. These receptors were taken from a man aged 50 to 60 who received an inactivated influenza vaccine. Each CDR3 is given with its conserved first and last residue. A D gene is named only where the DNA matches it firmly. Expanded clones get a size class; other rows say once, few or many, or leave the size out.

v_call	d_call	j_call	clone_size	cdr3_aa	cdr3_nt
TRBV7-9	-	TRBJ2-7	-	CASSFGGPSEQYF	TGTGCCAGCAGCTTCGGGGGGCCTAGCGAGCAGTACTTC
TRBV11-2	TRBD2	TRBJ2-1	-	CASSSSGSFHNEQFF	TGTGCCAGCAGCTCTAGCGGGAGTTTCCACAATGAGCAGTTCTTC
TRBV4-2	-	TRBJ2-3	-	CASSQARQAGTDTQYF	TGTGCCAGCAGCCAAGCTCGCCAAGCGGGCACAGATACGCAGTATTTT
TRBV25-1	-	TRBJ2-1	many	CASSEFRLSAEQFF	TGTGCCAGCAGTGAATTTCGATTAAGTGCGGAGCAGTTCTTC
TRBV20-1	-	TRBJ1-1	many	CSASSTQVTEAFF	TGCAGTGCCTCCTCGACCCAGGTCACTGAAGCTTTCTTT
TRBV7-9	TRBD1	TRBJ1-6	few	CASSRDIIGQGEPLHF	TGTGCCAGCAGCCGAGACATTATCGGACAGGGAGAACCCCTCCACTTT
TRBV29-1	-	TRBJ2-3	many	CSVCRGDTQYF	TGCAGCGTTTGTCGGGGGGATACGCAGTATTTT
TRBV7-9	-	TRBJ2-1	many	CASTLGPYNEQFF	TGTGCCAGCACCCTCGGACCCTACAATGAGCAGTTCTTC
TRBV18	TRBD1	TRBJ2-3	few	CASSPSRGGRNTDTQYF	TGTGCCAGCTCACCTTCAAGAGGGGGCCGGAACACAGATACGCAGTATTTT
TRBV25-1	-	TRBJ2-7	few	CASSDGQGKREQYF	TGTGCCAGCAGTGATGGGCAGGGAAAACGGGAGCAGTACTTC
TRBV4-3	TRBD1	TRBJ2-1	few	CASSRLPGQGFYNEQFF	TGCGCCAGCAGCCGATTGCCCGGACAGGGTTTTTACAATGAGCAGTTCTTC
TRBV5-6	-	TRBJ2-3	-	CASSLARDAGDTQYF	TGTGCCAGCAGCTTGGCCCGGGACGCCGGGGATACGCAGTATTTT
TRBV7-9	-	TRBJ2-1	-	CASSLRATYSEQFF	TGTGCCAGCAGTTTGCGGGCTACTTATAGTGAGCAGTTCTTC
TRBV9	-	TRBJ2-1	few	CASSSGGFYNEQFF	TGTGCCAGCAGTTCGGGGGGCTTCTACAATGAGCAGTTCTTC
TRBV19	-	TRBJ1-5	-	CASSATGTQPQHF	TGTGCCAGTAGTGCTACAGGAACTCAGCCCCAGCATTTT
TRBV20-1	TRBD1	TRBJ1-5	few	CSARTGVGNQPQHF	TGCAGTGCCCGGACAGGGGTCGGCAATCAGCCCCAGCATTTT
TRBV10-3	-	TRBJ2-5	many	CAISESQETQYF	TGTGCCATCAGTGAGTCCCAAGAGACCCAGTACTTC
TRBV7-9	-	TRBJ2-1	-	CASSLPRGGTENEQFF	TGTGCCAGCAGCTTACCGAGGGGGGGGACGGAAAATGAGCAGTTCTTC
TRBV7-2	TRBD1	TRBJ2-1	many	CASSLGGQGVEQFF	TGTGCCAGCAGCTTAGGGGGACAGGGGGTTGAGCAGTTCTTC
TRBV7-8	-	TRBJ1-4	few	CASSLASRQLGWEKLFF	TGTGCCAGCAGCTTAGCCTCTAGACAGTTGGGTTGGGAAAAACTGTTTTTT
TRBV11-2	TRBD1	TRBJ2-1	-	CASSFTGGRGNNEQFF	TGTGCCAGCAGCTTCACAGGGGGCAGGGGAAACAATGAGCAGTTCTTC
TRBV24-1	TRBD2	TRBJ2-1	few	CATSALGGFVHEQFF	TGTGCCACCAGTGCCTTGGGGGGGTTCGTGCATGAGCAGTTCTTC
TRBV3-1	-	TRBJ2-7	few	CASSHRVSEQYF	TGTGCCAGCAGCCACAGGGTTTCCGAGCAGTACTTC
TRBV12-2	-	TRBJ1-6	few	CASLRVTNSPLHF	TGTGCAAGTCTCAGAGTGACTAATTCACCCCTCCACTTT
TRBV5-1	-	TRBJ2-1	many	CASSLVSGMRNEQFF	TGCGCCAGCAGCTTGGTGTCAGGGATGAGAAATGAGCAGTTCTTC
TRBV28	TRBD1	TRBJ2-3	many	CASNDNRGSTQYF	TGTGCCAGCAACGACAACAGGGGGTCAACGCAGTATTTT
TRBV7-3	-	TRBJ2-3	many	CASSQSRLADRTDTQYF	TGTGCCAGCAGTCAATCGCGGTTAGCGGATCGCACAGATACGCAGTATTTT
TRBV7-2	TRBD1	TRBJ1-5	few	CASSLVETGYNQPQHF	TGTGCCAGCAGCTTAGTCGAGACAGGGTATAATCAGCCCCAGCATTTT